The rows below give T cell receptor beta chains drawn from one sample of a study of control samples from healthy donors and cancer patients. Produced via immunoSEQ multiplex PCR; TCRdb's table is partial and in-frame only. There are 15,000 to 20,000 clones in the sample; approximately 81% occur only once, and 25% to 35% lies in the top ten. Sequenced: PBMCs. The receptors were gathered from a woman between 65 and 79 years old with lung cancer. Both conserved end residues are part of each CDR3. A D gene is named only where the DNA matches it firmly. Expanded clones get a size class; other rows say once, few or many, or leave the size out.

TRBV25-1	-	TRBJ2-1	TRBD1	TGTGCCAGCAGTGAGATAAGGGACAGAGACAATGAGCAGTTCTTC	CASSEIRDRDNEQFF
TRBV9	-	TRBJ2-7	-	TGTGCCAGCAGCGCTGGGACGGTAAGCTCCTACGAGCAGTACTTC	CASSAGTVSSYEQYF
TRBV28	-	TRBJ2-5	-	TGTGCCAGCAGTGTGGACGAGACCCAGTACTTC	CASSVDETQYF
TRBV24-1	few	TRBJ2-1	-	TGTGCCACCAGTGATCAGAGGACTACCGGACATGAGCAGTTCTTC	CATSDQRTTGHEQFF
TRBV25-1	-	TRBJ1-1	-	TGTGCCAGCAGTCTATTGGACCGACGGGGTGAAGCTTTCTTT	CASSLLDRRGEAFF
TRBV9	-	TRBJ1-1	-	TGTGCCAGCAGCGGAGAGGGGGGGACGAAAGCTTTCTTT	CASSGEGGTKAFF
TRBV2	once	TRBJ1-1	-	TGTGCCAGCAGTGATGCAGGGCTAACTGAAGCTTTCTTT	CASSDAGLTEAFF
TRBV9	-	TRBJ2-1	-	TGTGCCAGCAGCGTAGACGGGAGCCACAATGAGCAGTTCTTC	CASSVDGSHNEQFF
TRBV28	few	TRBJ2-7	-	TGTGCCAGCAGTTTGACAGGAAGCTCCTACGAGCAGTACTTC	CASSLTGSSYEQYF
TRBV7-8	-	TRBJ2-7	TRBD1	TGTGCCAGCAGCCCGGGGACAGGGGAAGAGCAGTACTTC	CASSPGTGEEQYF
TRBV19	few	TRBJ2-3	TRBD2	TGTGCCAGTGCGAGGACTAGCGGGAGCCTAGATACGCAGTATTTT	CASARTSGSLDTQYF
TRBV9	-	TRBJ2-5	TRBD2	TGTGCCAGCAGCGTTAGCGGGATGATTGAAGAGACCCAGTACTTC	CASSVSGMIEETQYF
TRBV7-9	-	TRBJ1-1	-	TGTGCCAGCAGCTTAAGGCAGGCCACTGAAGCTTTCTTT	CASSLRQATEAFF
TRBV6-4	-	TRBJ2-7	TRBD2	TGTGCCAGCAGTGATTCCCGGACTAGCGGTTACGAGCAGTACTTC	CASSDSRTSGYEQYF
TRBV10-2	-	TRBJ2-1	-	TGCGCCAGCAGTGTGTCGAGCTCCTACAATGAGCAGTTCTTC	CASSVSSSYNEQFF
TRBV13	-	TRBJ2-1	TRBD2	TGTGCCAGCAGCTCTACCGGGACTAGCCTCGATGAGCAGTTCTTC	CASSSTGTSLDEQFF